The rows below give T cell receptor beta chains drawn from one sample of a study of beta chain features in type 1 diabetes. Measured with immunoSEQ multiplex PCR; TCRdb has only the in-frame clones, and not every one. The table records a few hundred thousand clones, around an eighth of them present only once. The sequenced sample consisted of naive CD4+ T cells from blood. These receptors came from a woman between 18 and 29 years old with type 1 diabetes. CDR3s include the opening cysteine and the closing phenylalanine or tryptophan. D genes are given only for firm matches. Clone size is shown for a subset of rows, as once, few, many or a class of expanded clone.

>few|11|TRBJ2-5|TRBV5-1|.
TGCGCCAGCGCTGTAGAGGAGACCCAGTACTTC
CASAVEETQYF
>.|15|TRBJ2-1|TRBV28|.
TGTGCCAGCAGTTTATCAGCAGGGTTTGACAATGAGCAGTTCTTC
CASSLSAGFDNEQFF
>.|13|TRBJ2-7|TRBV7-9|TRBD2
TGTGCCAGCAGCTTAGGATTAGCGGGGGAGCAGTACTTC
CASSLGLAGEQYF
>few|13|TRBJ1-1|TRBV9|.
TGTGCCAGCAGCGTAGAACAGATATCTGAAGCTTTCTTT
CASSVEQISEAFF
>few|16|TRBJ1-6|TRBV4-3|.
TGCGCCAGCAGCCAAGAGAGTCGGCCGCGGGGTTCACCCCTCCACTTT
CASSQESRPRGSPLHF
>.|13|TRBJ2-5|TRBV2|.
TGTGCCAGCAGTGTACGAGGGGGAGAGACCCAGTACTTC
CASSVRGGETQYF
>.|15|TRBJ2-1|TRBV6-5|TRBD2
TGTGCCAGCAGCCGCCTAGCGGGGGGGCGGGATGAGCAGTTCTTC
CASSRLAGGRDEQFF
>.|14|TRBJ2-3|TRBV11-2|.
TGTGCCAGCCACACGGGAGAGAGCACAGATACGCAGTATTTT
CASHTGESTDTQYF
>few|15|TRBJ2-5|TRBV27|.
TGTGCCAGCAAGTCCCGGGCAGGGCGGTTTGAGACCCAGTACTTC
CASKSRAGRFETQYF
>few|14|TRBJ2-1|TRBV4-2|.
TGTGCCAGCAGCCAAGGGGCAGATCACAATGAGCAGTTCTTC
CASSQGADHNEQFF
>.|14|TRBJ2-1|TRBV7-2|TRBD2
TGTGCCAGCAGCTACAGCGGGAGTTACAATGAGCAGTTCTTC
CASSYSGSYNEQFF
>.|15|TRBJ2-7|TRBV28|.
TGTGCCAGCAGTCCTCCAGAGGGTCTTGGGGACGAGCAGTACTTC
CASSPPEGLGDEQYF
>.|15|TRBJ2-7|TRBV18|TRBD1
TGTGCCAGCTCACCCGGGACAGGCGCCAACTACGAGCAGTACTTC
CASSPGTGANYEQYF
>.|14|TRBJ2-1|TRBV12-5|TRBD2
TGTGCTAGTGGTTTGGCCGGGACTACTAATGAGCAGTTCTTC
CASGLAGTTNEQFF
>.|18|TRBJ2-3|TRBV15|TRBD1
TGTGCCACCAGCAGAGATATCCGGTTCGGGACAGGTTTAGATACGCAGTATTTT
CATSRDIRFGTGLDTQYF
>.|13|TRBJ1-2|TRBV2|.
TGTGCCAGCAGCGAGACAGGACCAGACGGCTACACCTTC
CASSETGPDGYTF
>.|14|TRBJ2-7|TRBV13|TRBD2
TGTGCCAGCAGCACCGGGACTAGCGGCTACGAGCAGTACTTC
CASSTGTSGYEQYF
>few|17|TRBJ2-7|TRBV7-3|TRBD2
TGTGCCAGCAGCCCAAGAGGGACTAGCGGGACTCCATACGAGCAGTACTTC
CASSPRGTSGTPYEQYF
>.|14|TRBJ2-1|TRBV11-2|.
TGTGCCAGCCGCCCTAGGCCGTCCTACAATGAGCAGTTCTTC
CASRPRPSYNEQFF
>.|15|TRBJ2-7|TRBV15|TRBD1
TGTGCCACCAGCAGAGCGGGACAGGGTTCTTACGAGCAGTACTTC
CATSRAGQGSYEQYF
>.|14|TRBJ2-7|TRBV5-8|.
TGTGCCAGCAGGGCCCGGGGATTAGGGTACGAGCAGTACTTC
CASRARGLGYEQYF
>.|16|TRBJ2-5|TRBV5-1|TRBD2
TGCGCCAGCAGCCGGACGGTAGCGGGGGTCCAAGAGACCCAGTACTTC
CASSRTVAGVQETQYF
>.|14|TRBJ1-1|TRBV2|.
TGTGCCAGCAGCCCCCAGGGGATGAACACTGAAGCTTTCTTT
CASSPQGMNTEAFF
>few|14|TRBJ1-1|TRBV9|.
TGTGCCAGCAGCGTGGGACATCGGGACACTGAAGCTTTCTTT
CASSVGHRDTEAFF
>few|15|TRBJ2-1|TRBV5-1|TRBD1
TGCGCCAGCGCCGGGACAGGGTCGACCTACAATGAGCAGTTCTTC
CASAGTGSTYNEQFF
>few|11|TRBJ2-1|TRBV7-3|.
TGTGCCAGCAGCCTAGGCAATGAGCAGTTCTTC
CASSLGNEQFF
>few|13|TRBJ2-7|TRBV13|.
TGTGCCAGCAACAAACGACCCAGCGGCGAGCAGTACTTC
CASNKRPSGEQYF
>few|13|TRBJ2-1|TRBV19|TRBD2
TGTGCCAGTAGGCGCGGGGGGGCCGATGAGCAGTTCTTC
CASRRGGADEQFF
>few|14|TRBJ1-1|TRBV7-9|.
TGTGCCAGCAGCCTTGACATTTCGAACACTGAAGCTTTCTTT
CASSLDISNTEAFF
>.|16|TRBJ2-3|TRBV9|TRBD2
TGTGCCAGCAGCTCTGATAGCGGGAGGGGCACAGATACGCAGTATTTT
CASSSDSGRGTDTQYF
>few|17|TRBJ1-6|TRBV7-9|TRBD1
TGTGCCAGCAGCACCCGGGACAGGAGCTCCTATAATTCACCCCTCCACTTT
CASSTRDRSSYNSPLHF
>few|12|TRBJ2-2|TRBV6-5|.
TGTGCCAGCAGTTCCGACACCGGGGAGCTGTTTTTT
CASSSDTGELFF
>few|16|TRBJ1-1|TRBV9|TRBD1
TGTGCCAGCAGCCTGGGACAGGGGCCGGCGAACACTGAAGCTTTCTTT
CASSLGQGPANTEAFF
>.|16|TRBJ2-3|TRBV5-1|TRBD1
TGCGCCAGCAGCTCGCCCGGGACAGGGAGCACAGATACGCAGTATTTT
CASSSPGTGSTDTQYF
>.|11|TRBJ2-1|TRBV7-6|.
TGTGCCAGCAGCACAAACAATGAGCAGTTCTTC
CASSTNNEQFF
>.|14|TRBJ1-2|TRBV27|.
TGTGCCAGCAGTTTCAGCGCTAGGGGCTATGGCTACACCTTC
CASSFSARGYGYTF
>few|15|TRBJ1-3|TRBV7-2|.
TGTGCCAGCAGCTACCGGGGGGCAGTTCAGAACACCATATATTTT
CASSYRGAVQNTIYF
>.|13|TRBJ2-3|TRBV6-5|.
TGTGCCAGCAGTTACCGAGGGTCAGATACGCAGTATTTT
CASSYRGSDTQYF